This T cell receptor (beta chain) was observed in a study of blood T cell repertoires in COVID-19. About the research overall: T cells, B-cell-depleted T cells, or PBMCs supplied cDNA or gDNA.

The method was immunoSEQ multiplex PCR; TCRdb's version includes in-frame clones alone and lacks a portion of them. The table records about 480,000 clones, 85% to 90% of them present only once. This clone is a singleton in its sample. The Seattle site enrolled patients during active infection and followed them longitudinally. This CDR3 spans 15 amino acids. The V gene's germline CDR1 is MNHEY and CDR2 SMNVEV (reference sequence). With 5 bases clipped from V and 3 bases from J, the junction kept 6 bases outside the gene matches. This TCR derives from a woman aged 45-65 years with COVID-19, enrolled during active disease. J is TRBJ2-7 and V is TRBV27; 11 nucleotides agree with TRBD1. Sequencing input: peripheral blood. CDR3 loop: CASSPGTGGLYEQYF. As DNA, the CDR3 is TGTGCCAGCAGTCCCGGGACAGGGGGACTCTACGAGCAGTACTTC.